This T cell receptor beta chain was recorded in a study of shared clonotypes between healthy human individuals. CDR3 length: 13 amino acids. Germline CDR1 MNHEY, CDR2 SVGAGI. V was cut by 2 bases and J by 3 bases, with 6 bases left in between. Libraries were prepared by immunoSEQ multiplex PCR; TCRdb keeps only in-frame clonotypes and omits some of them. The sample carries hundreds of thousands of clones, around 96% recorded once. On this clone itself: Other DNA sequences in this sample translate to the same CDR3.

The naive CD8 subset, CD45RO-negative cells positively selected for CCR7, excluded terminally differentiated effector memory CD45RA+ cells. The chain uses TRBV6-5 and TRBJ2-3; D gene ambiguous. Material for sequencing was naive CD8+ T cells sorted from blood. The receptor was derived from a man aged 25 to 40 in good health. The CDR3 sequence: CASSYLGTDTQYF. DNA for the CDR3: TGTGCCAGCAGTTACCTGGGGACAGATACGCAGTATTTT.